The clone carrying this T cell receptor beta chain was detected ten times or more. This sample is part of a study of T cell repertoires in cytomegalovirus infection. MiXCR was run by TCRdb on the reads, yielding one entry per CDR3 protein. The sample shows hundreds of thousands of distinct CDR3 sequences, roughly 24% of them seen only once. This clonotype was sampled from a human donor in good health (CMV status not recorded). Some clones in this sample may be carry-over from other donors' samples. The sample comprised CD8+ T cells from PBMCs.

In DNA form, the CDR3 reads TGTGCCAGCAGCCCGGAGCGGGGGGACACAGATACGCAGTATTTT. It translates to CASSPERGDTDTQYF. V is TRBV5-6 and J is TRBJ2-3; 9 bases fit TRBD2. The V gene's germline CDR1 is SGHDT and CDR2 YYEEEE. This CDR3 has 15 amino acids. J gave up 2 bases and V 4 bases, and 5 bases lay outside the gene matches.